The 27 T cell receptor beta chains below all came from one sample that was sequenced in a study of blood T cell repertoires in COVID-19. Repertoires were generated with immunoSEQ multiplex PCR, while TCRdb's copy carries only in-frame clones and drops some. The sample lists approximately 80,000 clones; 80% to 90% were seen once. The sequenced sample was peripheral blood. These TCRs come from a human donor in a cohort sampled during active COVID-19.

The CDR3 reads CASSVGTGGFQPQHF. CDR3 sequence (DNA): TGTGCCAGCAGCGTAGGGACAGGGGGATTTCAGCCCCAGCATTTT. V and J are TRBV9 and TRBJ1-5, with 10 bases identical to TRBD1. J lost 6 bases, V lost 0 bases, and 3 bases had no gene match. The CDR3 loop spans 15 amino acids. Germline V gives CDR1 SGDLS, CDR2 YYNGEE.

The J gene is TRBJ1-1, the V gene TRBV6-5; 7 positions match TRBD1. The germline V gene encodes CDR1 MNHEY and CDR2 SVGAGI. This CDR3 contains 14 residues. V was clipped by 6 bases and J by 7 bases; unmatched bases: 11. Here the CDR3 reads CASSRPGQAHEAFF. CDR3 DNA sequence: TGTGCCAGCAGCCGACCCGGACAGGCGCATGAAGCTTTCTTT.

The chain is built from TRBV18 and TRBJ1-5, with TRBD1 matching over 7 bases. This CDR3 contains 15 residues. The germline CDR1 and CDR2 sequences are KGHSH and LQKENI. V lost 5 bases and J lost 2; bases outside the gene matches: 6. CDR3 DNA: TGTGCCAGCTCAGCCGACAGGGAGCGCAATCAGCCCCAGCATTTT. As protein: CASSADRERNQPQHF.

In its sample, this clone was seen many times. The chain has TRBV9 and TRBJ2-7; possible D gene TRBD1, 5 bases. The CDR3 runs to 15 residues. From germline, CDR1 is SGDLS and CDR2 YYNGEE. V lost 3 bases to trimming and J lost 4 bases, with 17 bases between them. CDR3 in DNA: TGTGCCAGCAGCGGGCCAGGGAAATATGGGTACGAGCAGTACTTC. This gives the protein CASSGPGKYGYEQYF.

The chain employs TRBV27 and TRBJ2-7, with D possibly being TRBD1 (5 bases). From germline, CDR1 is MNHEY and CDR2 SMNVEV (reference sequence). The V and J ends lost 5 bases and 3 bases respectively, with 5 bases between them. The CDR3 has 11 amino acids. The CDR3 here is CASSTGYEQYF. The CDR3 coding sequence is TGTGCCAGCAGTACAGGCTACGAGCAGTACTTC.

This clone was seen a handful of times. The V call is TRBV11-3, the J call TRBJ2-7, with 9 bases aligning to TRBD1. The CDR3 is made up of 14 amino acids. Germline V gene sequence: CDR1 SGHNT, CDR2 YENEEA. Trimming took 4 bases from V and 6 from J; bases not matched to a gene: 7. The CDR3 region is CASSSRTGAGEQYF. The CDR3 DNA sequence: TGTGCCAGCAGCTCAAGGACAGGGGCAGGCGAGCAGTACTTC.

The chain couples TRBV27 to TRBJ2-5; 10 bases are shared with TRBD2. Germline assignment: CDR1 MNHEY and CDR2 SMNVEV (reference sequence). J lost 5 bases, V lost 2 bases, and 5 bases had no gene match. The length of the CDR3 is 15 residues. The CDR3 DNA reads as TGTGCCAGCAGTTTAGCTAGCGGGGGCTTTGAGACCCAGTACTTC. Its translation is CASSLASGGFETQYF.

This chain connects TRBV11-1 to TRBJ2-2; TRBD1 aligns across 8 bases. Looked up from germline, CDR1 is SGHAT and CDR2 is FQDESV (reference sequence). V lost 5 bases and J lost 2; bases outside the gene matches: 7. There are 16 residues in the CDR3. CDR3 sequence: CASSAGTGLNTGELFF. In DNA form, the CDR3 reads TGTGCCAGCAGCGCCGGGACAGGCCTAAACACCGGGGAGCTGTTTTTT.

This clone was observed a handful of times. J is TRBJ2-7 and V is TRBV19; 7 bases agree with TRBD1. V lost 3 bases to trimming and J lost 3 bases; unmatched junction nucleotides: 5. CDR1 and CDR2 from the germline V gene are LNHDA and SQIVND (reference sequence). The CDR3 loop spans 14 amino acids. For the CDR3, the DNA is TGTGCCAGTAGTATGGGACAGAGGAACTACGAGCAGTACTTC. Translating it yields CASSMGQRNYEQYF.

The chain has TRBV15 and TRBJ2-1, with 7 nucleotides matching TRBD2. This CDR3 region has 16 residues. V gave up 5 bases and J gave up 6 bases; unmatched junction bases: 13. Per the germline V gene, CDR1 is LNHNV and CDR2 is YYDKDF (reference sequence). CDR3 region: CATSPDGLGPLNEQFF. CDR3 DNA: TGTGCCACCAGCCCGGACGGACTAGGCCCCCTCAATGAGCAGTTCTTC.

The V gene is TRBV6-6, the J gene TRBJ1-1, with D tentatively TRBD1 (5 bases). Germline V gene sequence: CDR1 MNHNY, CDR2 SVGAGI (reference sequence). The V end lost 6 bases, the J end lost 4 bases, and 18 bases lay between the germline ends. This CDR3 contains 15 residues. The CDR3 loop is CASRDKLGGSTEAFF. For the CDR3, the DNA is TGTGCCAGCAGGGACAAATTGGGGGGGAGCACTGAAGCTTTCTTT.

The V and J genes are TRBV7-9 and TRBJ2-7; the D gene is possibly TRBD2 (5 bases). In germline, CDR1 is SEHNR, CDR2 FQNEAQ (reference sequence). Trimming took 4 bases from V and 4 from J, leaving 8 bases between them. The CDR3 loop spans 12 amino acids. The CDR3 sequence is CASSSEGYEQYF. CDR3 in DNA: TGTGCCAGCAGCTCCGAGGGATACGAGCAGTACTTC.

The chain joins TRBV7-2 to TRBJ2-6; D unresolved. The CDR3 consists of 14 residues. V lost 5 bases to trimming and J lost 2 bases, with 7 bases between them. Looked up from germline, CDR1 is SGHTA and CDR2 is FQGNSA. The CDR3 spells CASSTIPGANVLTF. The CDR3 nucleotides are TGTGCCAGCAGCACTATACCTGGGGCCAACGTCCTGACTTTC.

This clone came up once. This chain links TRBV3-1 (or the pseudogene TRBV3-2) with TRBJ1-2; D may be TRBD1 (6 bases). The CDR3 has 14 residues. Trimming shortened V by 3 bases and J by 4 bases, and 12 bases separated the two germline ends. Germline loops: CDR1 LGHDT, CDR2 YNNKEL (reference sequence). This chain's CDR3 is CASSHRDRSYGYTF. The CDR3 DNA sequence: TGTGCCAGCAGCCATCGTGACAGGAGCTATGGCTACACCTTC.

The chain employs TRBV27 and TRBJ2-7, with a weak D call TRBD1 (6 bases). V was pared by 0 bases and J by 3 bases, with 15 bases between. The CDR3 sequence is 16 residues long. CDR1 is MNHEY and CDR2 is SMNVEV in the germline V gene (reference sequence). The CDR3 loop reads CASSLSSGQLNYEQYF. In DNA, the CDR3 is TGTGCCAGCAGTTTATCCTCCGGACAGCTCAACTACGAGCAGTACTTC.

The CDR3 loop is CASSDGENEKLFF. The DNA of the CDR3 is TGTGCCAGCAGTGACGGGGAGAATGAAAAACTGTTTTTT. This chain connects TRBV6-2 or TRBV6-3 to TRBJ1-4; D gene uncertain. This CDR3 is built from 13 residues. V shed 5 bases and J shed 5 bases, with 9 bases lying between them. CDR1 and CDR2 (germline): MNHEY, SVGEGT.

The chain combines TRBV3-1 (or the pseudogene TRBV3-2) with TRBJ2-2; TRBD2 might be the D (6 bases). The CDR3 is 14 residues long. The V and J ends lost 7 bases and 3 bases respectively, with 12 bases between them. Germline loops: CDR1 LGHDT, CDR2 YNNKEL (reference sequence). CDR3 protein: CASKLASDTGELFF. The CDR3 nucleotides read TGTGCCAGCAAATTGGCTAGCGACACCGGGGAGCTGTTTTTT.

This chain links TRBV9 with TRBJ2-2, with 9 nucleotides matching TRBD2. Trimming took 0 bases from V and 6 from J; bases not matched to a gene: 6. Germline V gene data show CDR1 as SGDLS and CDR2 as YYNGEE. The CDR3 runs 16 residues. CDR3 in amino acids: CASSVVGGGAAGELFF. CDR3 DNA sequence: TGTGCCAGCAGCGTAGTTGGCGGGGGGGCCGCCGGGGAGCTGTTTTTT.

This clone was recorded a few times. The chain employs TRBV3-1 (or the pseudogene TRBV3-2) and TRBJ1-1; 9 positions match TRBD1. This CDR3 is built from 15 residues. The germline V gene has CDR1 LGHDT and CDR2 YNNKEL (reference sequence). The V and J ends lost 2 bases and 7 bases, in that order; junction bases with no gene match: 8. In nucleotides, the CDR3 is TGTGCCAGCAGCCAAAGAGGGACAGGGAAGAATGAAGCTTTCTTT. This sequence encodes CASSQRGTGKNEAFF.

The chain employs TRBV4-3 and TRBJ2-7; TRBD1 aligns across 8 bases. V was clipped by 0 bases and J by 1 base; unmatched bases: 5. CDR1 is LGHNA, CDR2 YSLEER, per germline. CDR3 size: 16 residues. The CDR3 sequence: CASSQDAGQGSYEQYF. CDR3 in DNA: TGCGCCAGCAGCCAAGATGCCGGACAGGGATCCTACGAGCAGTACTTC.

V gene TRBV27 combines with J gene TRBJ2-5, with a weak D call TRBD1 (6 bases). The CDR3 totals 15 residues. The germline gives CDR1 MNHEY, CDR2 SMNVEV (reference sequence). The V end lost 5 bases, the J end lost 1 base, and 14 bases lay between the germline ends. The CDR3 sequence is CASSPTWTAQETQYF. CDR3 nucleotide sequence: TGTGCCAGCAGTCCGACCTGGACAGCCCAAGAGACCCAGTACTTC.

The chain carries TRBV19 and TRBJ1-3; 8 bases fit TRBD1. With V trimmed by 4 bases and J by 4 bases, 3 bases remained unmatched. Looked up from germline, CDR1 is LNHDA and CDR2 is SQIVND (reference sequence). The CDR3 covers 14 residues. The CDR3 sequence is CASSRAGGGNTIYF. As DNA, the CDR3 is TGTGCCAGTAGTAGGGCAGGGGGCGGAAACACCATATATTTT.

This chain connects TRBV18 to TRBJ2-7, with 7 bases aligning to TRBD1. Germline V CDR1 and CDR2: KGHSH, LQKENI. Germline trimming cut 5 bases from V and 3 bases from J; bases unmatched to any gene: 4. This CDR3 spans 13 amino acids. CDR3 coding DNA: TGTGCCAGCTCAACGGGACAGCGCTACGAGCAGTACTTC. It translates to CASSTGQRYEQYF.

V usage is TRBV4-1 and J usage is TRBJ1-1; weak D call: TRBD1 (6 bases). Trimming stripped 1 base from V and 3 bases from J, with 15 bases between. The germline CDR1 and CDR2 sequences are MGHRA and YSYEKL. The CDR3 length is 16 residues. CDR3 sequence reads: CASSQGGGGIDTEAFF. The DNA of the CDR3 is TGCGCCAGCAGCCAAGGAGGGGGAGGGATAGACACTGAAGCTTTCTTT.

This clone was found a few times. The rearrangement joins TRBV7-6 to TRBJ1-1; a weak D match, TRBD1 (5 bases). Germline loops: CDR1 SGHVS, CDR2 FNYEAQ. CDR3 length: 14 residues. Trimming removed 4 bases from V and 1 base from J, with 10 bases in between. The CDR3 coding sequence is TGTGCCAGCAGCTCGGGGGGGACGAACACTGAAGCTTTCTTT. As protein: CASSSGGTNTEAFF.

The genes are TRBV3-1 (or the pseudogene TRBV3-2) and TRBJ1-1; D perhaps matches TRBD1 (5 bases). From germline, CDR1 is LGHDT and CDR2 YNNKEL (reference sequence). V dropped 4 bases and J dropped 3 bases, with 12 bases sitting between them. The CDR3 loop spans 14 amino acids. The chain's CDR3 is CASSLRGGDTEAFF. The CDR3 region has the DNA TGTGCCAGCAGCCTTCGTGGGGGGGACACTGAAGCTTTCTTT.

This rearrangement joins TRBV11-3 to TRBJ1-4; D may be TRBD1 (5 bases). The CDR3 spans 14 residues. Germline CDR1 is SGHNT and CDR2 is YENEEA. With 3 bases removed from V and 4 bases from J, the gap between germline ends came to 9 bases. CDR3 nucleotide sequence: TGTGCCAGCAGCTTTCGACAGATTAATGAAAAACTGTTTTTT. This encodes CASSFRQINEKLFF.